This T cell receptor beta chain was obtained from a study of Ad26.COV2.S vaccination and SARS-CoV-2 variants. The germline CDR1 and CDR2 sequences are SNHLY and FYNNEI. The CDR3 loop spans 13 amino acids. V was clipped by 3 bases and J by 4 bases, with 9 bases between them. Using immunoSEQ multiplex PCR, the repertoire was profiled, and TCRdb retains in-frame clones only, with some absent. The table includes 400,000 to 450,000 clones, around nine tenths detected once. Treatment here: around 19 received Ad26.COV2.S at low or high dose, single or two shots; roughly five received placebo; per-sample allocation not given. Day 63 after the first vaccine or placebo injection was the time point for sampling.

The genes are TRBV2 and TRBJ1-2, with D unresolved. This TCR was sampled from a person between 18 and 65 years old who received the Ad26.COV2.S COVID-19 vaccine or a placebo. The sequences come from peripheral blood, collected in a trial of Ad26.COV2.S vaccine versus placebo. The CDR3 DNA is TGTGCCAGCAGTGATCGGGGTGGCTATGGCTACACCTTC. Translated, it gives CASSDRGGYGYTF. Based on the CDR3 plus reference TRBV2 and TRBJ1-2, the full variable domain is EPEVTQTPSHQVTQMGQEVILRCVPISNHLYFYWYRQILGQKVEFLVSFYNNEISEKSEIFDDQFSVERPDGSNFTLKIRSTKLEDSAMYFCASSDRGGYGYTFGSGTRLTVV.